This passage covers 23 T cell receptor beta chains from one sample sequenced in a study of OX40 agonist ivuxolimab in advanced cancers. Clones were sequenced by immunoSEQ multiplex PCR, and TCRdb holds only the in-frame ones, with some missing. The data contain tens of thousands of clones, around four fifths of them singletons. The sample consisted of CD4+ or CD8+ T cells sorted from blood, taken in a trial of the OX40 agonist ivuxolimab. All receptors derive from an adult with an advanced solid tumor such as melanoma, head and neck, liver or kidney cancer.

The rearrangement joins TRBV4-1 to TRBJ2-3; D not certain. The CDR3 contains 15 residues. Germline V gives CDR1 MGHRA, CDR2 YSYEKL. V was trimmed by 1 base and J by 2 bases, leaving 10 bases between them. The CDR3 DNA sequence: TGCGCCAGCAGCCAAGTCGCCAGTTACACAGATACGCAGTATTTT. This gives the protein CASSQVASYTDTQYF.

V gene TRBV6-1 combines with J gene TRBJ2-3; D ambiguous. Germline V gene sequence: CDR1 MNHNS, CDR2 SASEGT. The CDR3 extends over 14 amino acids. Trimming removed 7 bases at V and 1 base at J, with 12 bases between. DNA for the CDR3: TGTGCCAGCAAGGGCCAGCGTGGCACAGATACGCAGTATTTT. As protein: CASKGQRGTDTQYF.

The chain is built from TRBV7-3 and TRBJ2-1, with 11 bases identical to TRBD1. The CDR3 totals 18 residues. J lost 7 bases, V lost 4 bases, and 15 bases had no gene match. CDR1 is SGHTA and CDR2 is FQGTGA in the germline V gene. The CDR3 loop is CASSSAGVGQGAINEQFF. CDR3 DNA: TGTGCCAGCAGCTCCGCGGGGGTAGGACAGGGGGCGATAAATGAGCAGTTCTTC.

V gene TRBV10-1 combines with J gene TRBJ2-3; TRBD1 matches 8 bases. The V segment lost 2 bases and the J segment 4 bases; nucleotides outside the gene matches: 2. In germline, CDR1 is WNHNN, CDR2 SYGVQD (reference sequence). This CDR3 has 14 amino acids. The CDR3 DNA reads TGCGCCAGCAGTGAGCAGGGGGCCGCAGATACGCAGTATTTT. Amino acids: CASSEQGAADTQYF.

V and J are TRBV4-2 and TRBJ1-6; unclear D gene. CDR3 size: 21 residues. The germline V gene encodes CDR1 LGHNA and CDR2 YNFKEQ. V lost 0 bases and J lost 2, with 23 bases in between. The CDR3: CASSQDGRGILRGPYNSPLHF. The CDR3, as DNA: TGTGCCAGCAGCCAAGATGGTCGGGGTATCCTTCGAGGGCCCTATAATTCACCCCTCCACTTT.

The J gene is TRBJ1-3, the V gene TRBV6-5; D might be TRBD1 (6 bases). The germline CDR1 and CDR2 sequences are MNHEY and SVGAGI. The CDR3 covers 14 residues. V dropped 2 bases and J dropped 6 bases, with 11 bases sitting between them. The CDR3 loop reads CASSYGTNENTIYF. In nucleotides, the CDR3 is TGTGCCAGCAGTTACGGGACAAATGAAAACACCATATATTTT.

V and J are TRBV4-3 and TRBJ2-7; 9 nucleotides line up with TRBD2. Looked up from germline, CDR1 is LGHNA and CDR2 is YSLEER. The trim removed 5 bases at V and 2 bases at J, leaving 10 bases unmatched. The CDR3 runs to 16 residues. The CDR3 DNA sequence: TGCGCCAGCAGCGACCGGGGAGTAGCGGGGGCCTACGAGCAGTACTTC. This sequence encodes CASSDRGVAGAYEQYF.

This clone showed up just once. CDR3 in amino acids: CASSLLAGGLTYEQYF. The DNA of the CDR3 is TGTGCCAGCAGCCTACTAGCGGGGGGCCTCACCTACGAGCAGTACTTC. V and J are TRBV7-8 and TRBJ2-7; 12 bases align to TRBD2. Germline CDR1 SGHVS, CDR2 FQNEAQ. V was pared by 5 bases and J by 2 bases, with 7 bases of the junction left unmatched. The CDR3 contains 16 residues.

In this sample, this clone turned up a few times. This chain uses TRBV5-1 with TRBJ2-1, with D possibly matching TRBD2 (5 bases). V lost 0 bases and J 7 bases, leaving 17 bases between the germline ends. There are 16 residues in the CDR3. The V gene's germline CDR1 is SGHRS and CDR2 YFSETQ. As DNA, the CDR3 is TGCGCCAGCAGCTTGGCGAATTCAAATCGGGGAAATGAGCAGTTCTTC. It translates to CASSLANSNRGNEQFF. The variable domain in full, completed from reference TRBV5-1 and TRBJ2-1, reads KAGVTQTPRYLIKTRGQQVTLSCSPISGHRSVSWYQQTPGQGLQFLFEYFSETQRNKGNFPGRFSGRQFSNSRSEMNVSTLELGDSALYLCASSLANSNRGNEQFFGPGTRLTVL.

The V and J genes are TRBV9 and TRBJ2-5; TRBD1 agrees at 8 bases. CDR1 is SGDLS, CDR2 YYNGEE, per germline. V was pared by 0 bases and J by 1 base, with 17 bases of the junction left unmatched. This CDR3 is built from 20 residues. The CDR3 sequence: CASSVESATGAQLPQETQYF. Here the CDR3 DNA reads TGTGCCAGCAGCGTAGAGAGTGCGACAGGGGCCCAACTACCCCAAGAGACCCAGTACTTC.

Only one count was recorded for this clone. The V gene is TRBV7-9, the J gene TRBJ1-2; TRBD1 matches 9 bases. The CDR3 loop spans 15 amino acids. CDR1 and CDR2 from the germline V gene are SEHNR and FQNEAQ (reference sequence). With V trimmed by 5 bases and J by 4 bases, 8 bases remained unmatched. CDR3 in DNA: TGTGCCAGCAGCCGCACAGGGGGCGAGATCTATGGCTACACCTTC. Protein: CASSRTGGEIYGYTF.

The chain combines TRBV5-1 with TRBJ2-2; no clear D. Germline CDR1 is SGHRS and CDR2 is YFSETQ. Trimming removed 0 bases at V and 4 bases at J, with 10 bases between. There are 15 residues in the CDR3. The CDR3 region is CASSLVSTRTGELFF. CDR3 nucleotides: TGCGCCAGCAGCTTGGTGTCGACCCGCACCGGGGAGCTGTTTTTT.

The genes are TRBV19 and TRBJ2-7, with 9 bases identical to TRBD1. Germline V gene lookup returns CDR1 LNHDA and CDR2 SQIVND (reference sequence). V dropped 7 bases and J dropped 5; count of bases not matched to a gene: 6. The CDR3 consists of 13 residues. The CDR3 region is CASKRTGVDEQYF. In DNA, the CDR3 is TGTGCCAGTAAAAGGACAGGGGTAGACGAGCAGTACTTC.

The J gene is TRBJ1-3, the V gene TRBV25-1; no definite D call. Looked up from germline, CDR1 is MGHDK and CDR2 is SYGVNS. V was trimmed by 3 bases and J by 0 bases, leaving 12 bases between them. The CDR3 spans 16 residues. CDR3 in amino acids: CASSEDRKASGNTIYF. CDR3 DNA sequence: TGTGCCAGCAGTGAGGACCGCAAAGCCTCTGGAAACACCATATATTTT.

V is TRBV18 and J is TRBJ2-3, with 13 bases identical to TRBD2. V was clipped by 5 bases and J by 3 bases; unmatched bases: 8. This CDR3 is built from 17 residues. Germline CDR1 and CDR2: KGHSH and LQKENI. Written as DNA, the CDR3 is TGTGCCAGCTCATCACGACTAGCGGGGGGCCGAACAGATACGCAGTATTTT. Protein: CASSSRLAGGRTDTQYF.

This chain joins TRBV6-1 and TRBJ2-2; weak D call: TRBD1 (5 bases). V shed 5 bases and J shed 5 bases, with 9 bases lying between them. Germline CDR1 and CDR2: MNHNS and SASEGT. The CDR3 is made up of 13 amino acids. CDR3 nucleotide sequence: TGTGCCAGCAGTTTGACAGAAACCGGGGAGCTGTTTTTT. Translating gives CASSLTETGELFF.

The chain carries TRBV6-5 and TRBJ2-1; D is possibly TRBD2 (5 bases). This CDR3 has 16 residues. V lost 0 bases, J lost 6 bases, and 15 bases lay in between. Germline V gene sequence: CDR1 MNHEY, CDR2 SVGAGI. CDR3 DNA: TGTGCCAGCAGTTACTCGAGGCAGAGCGGAGTCAATGAGCAGTTCTTC. It encodes CASSYSRQSGVNEQFF.

Of note for this clone: In the same sample, other DNA sequences code for this CDR3. The J gene is TRBJ1-2, the V gene TRBV28; D is undetermined. Germline CDR1 MDHEN, CDR2 SYDVKM. This CDR3 has 12 amino acids. V was shortened by 2 bases and J by 8 bases, with 9 bases between the two germline ends. CDR3 DNA: TGTGCCAGCAGTTTAGTAGGGAACGGCTACACCTTC. This gives the protein CASSLVGNGYTF.

The chain links TRBV15 to TRBJ2-1; D not resolved. Germline CDR1 reads LNHNV; CDR2 reads YYDKDF (reference sequence). With 0 bases removed from V and 10 bases from J, the gap between germline ends came to 13 bases. The CDR3 runs to 14 residues. CDR3 amino acids: CATSRDMAVQEQFF. DNA of the CDR3: TGTGCCACCAGCAGAGATATGGCGGTCCAAGAGCAGTTCTTC.

The chain links TRBV10-2 to TRBJ1-6, with D maybe TRBD1 (5 bases). The V gene's germline CDR1 is WSHSY and CDR2 SAAADI. The CDR3 has 17 amino acids. V dropped 8 bases and J dropped 2 bases, with 19 bases sitting between them. The CDR3 is CASLGGQGSTYNSPLHF. The CDR3 bases are TGCGCCAGCCTAGGCGGGCAGGGAAGCACCTATAATTCACCCCTCCACTTT.

V and J are TRBV5-4 and TRBJ2-5, with D unresolved. This CDR3 region has 13 residues. Germline V gene lookup returns CDR1 SGHNT and CDR2 YYREEE (reference sequence). Trimming took off 5 bases at V and 2 bases at J, with 10 bases between the two ends. The CDR3 sequence: CASRLNGQETQYF. The CDR3 DNA sequence: TGTGCCAGCAGGCTCAATGGGCAAGAGACCCAGTACTTC. The entire variable domain, with the rest obtained from reference TRBV5-4 and TRBJ2-5, is as follows: ETGVTQSPTHLIKTRGQQVTLRCSSQSGHNTVSWYQQALGQGPQFIFQYYREEENGRGNFPPRFSGLQFPNYSSELNVNALELDDSALYLCASRLNGQETQYFGPGTRLLVL.

V gene TRBV5-1 combines with J gene TRBJ2-3; 9 bases match TRBD1. The CDR3 is 15 amino acids. V shed 2 bases, J shed 4 bases, and the junction held 5 bases outside the gene matches. The germline CDR1 and CDR2 sequences are SGHRS and YFSETQ. The CDR3 here is CASSFPGQGSDTQYF. The CDR3 DNA follows: TGCGCCAGCAGCTTTCCGGGACAGGGCTCAGATACGCAGTATTTT. The full variable domain, in which reference TRBV5-1 and TRBJ2-3 provide the parts outside the CDR3, is KAGVTQTPRYLIKTRGQQVTLSCSPISGHRSVSWYQQTPGQGLQFLFEYFSETQRNKGNFPGRFSGRQFSNSRSEMNVSTLELGDSALYLCASSFPGQGSDTQYFGPGTRLTVL.

The V call is TRBV5-4, the J call TRBJ1-2; 9 bases line up with TRBD1. Germline V lookup: CDR1 SGHNT, CDR2 YYREEE (reference sequence). The CDR3 has 15 residues. Germline trimming cut 2 bases from V and 2 bases from J; bases unmatched to any gene: 4. This CDR3 is CASSFRGTGNYGYTF. The CDR3 DNA sequence: TGTGCCAGCAGCTTCCGCGGGACAGGGAACTATGGCTACACCTTC.